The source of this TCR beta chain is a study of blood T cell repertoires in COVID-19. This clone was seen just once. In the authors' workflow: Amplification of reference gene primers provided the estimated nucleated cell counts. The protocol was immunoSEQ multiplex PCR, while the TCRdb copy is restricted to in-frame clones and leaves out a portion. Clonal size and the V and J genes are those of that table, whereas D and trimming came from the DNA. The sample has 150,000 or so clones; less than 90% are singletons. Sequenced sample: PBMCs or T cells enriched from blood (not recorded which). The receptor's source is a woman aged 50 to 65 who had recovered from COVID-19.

In DNA, the CDR3 is TGTGCCAGCAGTTACTCCGAGGGGGCCGGGGAGCTGTTTTTT. Amino acids: CASSYSEGAGELFF. The genes are TRBV6-5 and TRBJ2-2; possible D gene TRBD1, 6 bases. The CDR3 loop spans 14 amino acids. V was shortened by 0 bases and J by 6 bases, with 8 bases between the two germline ends. Germline values: CDR1 MNHEY, CDR2 SVGAGI.